This T cell receptor (beta chain) was retrieved from a study of siplizumab effects on memory and regulatory T cells. Study results and caveats: Apparently key alloresponse contributors, naive T cells also seemed more diverse than memory cells.

Remarks on this clone: Its cognate antigen is unknown.

Produced via immunoSEQ multiplex PCR; TCRdb's table is partial and in-frame only. The sample comprises 85,000 to 130,000 clones, about 93% of which are singletons, and roughly 0.62% rests with the top ten. Germline CDR1 reads SGDLS; CDR2 reads YYNGEE. This CDR3 is 11 amino acids long. The V and J ends lost 3 bases and 13 bases respectively, with 10 bases between them. This chain joins TRBV9 and TRBJ2-2, with a tentative D call TRBD1 (5 bases). The sequenced material came from Tregs sorted from blood. This sequence originates from a human donor in good health. CDR3 sequence: CASSGQGRLFF. The CDR3 DNA reads as TGTGCCAGCAGCGGTCAGGGTAGGCTGTTTTTT.